The source of this T cell receptor beta chain is a study of response to subunit inactivated influenza vaccine. This clonotype was observed a handful of times. Its cognate antigen is unknown. Regarding the study as a whole: Seasonal influenza vaccination, on each occasion, was suggested by the authors to recruit few new T cells.

TCRdb independently ran MiXCR on the RT-PCR reads; one entry per CDR3 protein. The sample records roughly 500,000 distinct CDR3 sequences, 16% being singletons. The sequence was obtained from a man in his fifties or sixties who received an inactivated influenza vaccine. Specimen: CD4+ T cells sorted from PBMCs, collected less than 30 months after vaccination.

CDR3 region: CASRDGTGWFWETYNEQFF. The CDR3 nucleotides are TGTGCCAGCAGAGACGGGACAGGGTGGTTTTGGGAGACTTACAATGAGCAGTTCTTC. The chain couples TRBV6-4 to TRBJ2-1; 9 nucleotides match TRBD1. This CDR3 contains 19 residues. Germline V gene lookup returns CDR1 MRHNA and CDR2 SNTAGT. V lost 6 bases and J lost 4; bases outside the gene matches: 19.